The 23 T cell receptor beta chains below were found in one sample sequenced in a study of beta chain features in type 1 diabetes. All of the isolated RNA was reverse transcribed, so expressed TCRB transcripts were sequenced. Sequencing was performed with immunoSEQ multiplex PCR; in TCRdb, only in-frame clones are kept and a portion is missing. The sample lists around 200,000 clones, about 13% occurring once. Sequencing was performed on central memory CD4+ T cells from blood. These receptors were obtained from a woman aged 18 to 35 in good health.

The table lists this clone with a few counts. V gene TRBV29-1 combines with J gene TRBJ2-5, with 7 bases lining up with TRBD1. CDR3 size: 15 residues. V was clipped by 4 bases and J by 2 bases; unmatched bases: 10. Germline values: CDR1 SQVTM, CDR2 ANQGSEA. The CDR3 nucleotides are TGCAGCGTTGTTGGACAGGCCGGAAATCAAGAGACCCAGTACTTC. It codes for CSVVGQAGNQETQYF.

This clone has a handful of counts. The CDR3 DNA follows: TGTGCCAGCAGCTACGCGGGAGGTAGGGAGACCCAGTACTTC. It translates to CASSYAGGRETQYF. The V gene is TRBV5-4, the J gene TRBJ2-5, with 8 bases identical to TRBD2. The CDR3 covers 14 residues. Germline V gene sequence: CDR1 SGHNT, CDR2 YYREEE (reference sequence). Losses at the gene ends were 3 bases for V and 5 bases for J; bases not matched to a gene: 6.

This clone was detected a few times. The chain joins TRBV28 to TRBJ1-1, with TRBD1 matching over 8 bases. CDR1 MDHEN and CDR2 SYDVKM come from the germline V gene. The CDR3 consists of 16 residues. The V segment lost 9 bases and the J segment 5 bases; nucleotides outside the gene matches: 17. The CDR3 DNA sequence: TGTGCCAGTACGGGGCAGGGGGCTCCCCGGCAAACTGAAGCTTTCTTT. Its protein product is CASTGQGAPRQTEAFF.

The rearrangement joins TRBV5-1 to TRBJ2-1; TRBD2 matches at 9 bases. The V gene end was trimmed by 1 base and the J gene end by 8 bases; junction bases not matched to a gene: 7. The germline gives CDR1 SGHRS, CDR2 YFSETQ. This CDR3 is 15 amino acids long. CDR3 in DNA: TGCGCCAGCAGCTTGCTTAATAGCGGGAGAGATGAGCAGTTCTTC. Translated: CASSLLNSGRDEQFF.

This clone has only a few counts. This sequence joins TRBV15 and TRBJ2-7; D might be TRBD2 (6 bases). CDR1 and CDR2 from the germline V gene are LNHNV and YYDKDF (reference sequence). The V gene lost 0 bases and the J gene lost 3 bases, with 12 bases spanning the gap. CDR3 length: 15 amino acids. This CDR3 is CATSRDVAANYEQYF. The DNA of the CDR3 is TGTGCCACCAGCAGAGATGTAGCGGCCAACTACGAGCAGTACTTC.

This clone was picked up a small number of times. V usage is TRBV28 and J usage is TRBJ1-2; D unclear. CDR1 is MDHEN, CDR2 SYDVKM, per germline. V was shortened by 5 bases and J by 3 bases, with 7 bases between the two germline ends. CDR3 length equals 12 residues. The CDR3 DNA reads as TGTGCCAGCAGTGCGGTTGACTATGGCTACACCTTC. This translates into CASSAVDYGYTF.

The V gene is TRBV30, the J gene TRBJ1-5; 8 bases fit TRBD1. The germline V gene encodes CDR1 GTSNPN and CDR2 SVGIG (reference sequence). Germline trimming cut 5 bases from V and 2 bases from J; bases unmatched to any gene: 2. The CDR3 contains 13 residues. The CDR3 DNA reads TGTGCCTGGGCAGGGGGCGGCAATCAGCCCCAGCATTTT. This sequence encodes CAWAGGGNQPQHF.

This clone was observed many times. The rearrangement joins TRBV7-8 to TRBJ2-1, with D perhaps TRBD1 (6 bases). Germline V gene lookup returns CDR1 SGHVS and CDR2 FQNEAQ. V was cut by 4 bases and J by 1 base, with 11 bases left in between. This CDR3 has 15 amino acids. For the CDR3, the DNA is TGTGCCAGCAGCTCAACAGGGTTTTCCTACAATGAGCAGTTCTTC. It specifies CASSSTGFSYNEQFF.

This clone has just a few counts. The rearrangement uses TRBV7-2 and TRBJ1-5; D remains unclear. Germline assignment: CDR1 SGHTA and CDR2 FQGNSA. The V gene lost 5 bases and the J gene lost 1 base, with 12 bases spanning the gap. This CDR3 is 15 amino acids long. The CDR3 DNA reads TGTGCCAGCAGCACCCGAACCGGGAGCAATCAGCCCCAGCATTTT. Its protein product is CASSTRTGSNQPQHF.

This clone has more than one count but fewer than ten. The chain is built from TRBV2 and TRBJ2-5; the D gene is possibly TRBD2 (5 bases). Germline CDR1 and CDR2: SNHLY and FYNNEI. V was cut by 8 bases and J by 5 bases, with 15 bases left in between. The CDR3 is made up of 13 amino acids. This chain's CDR3 is CASCSEGRETQYF. The CDR3 nucleotides are TGTGCCAGCTGTTCTGAGGGCCGGGAGACCCAGTACTTC.

The chain has TRBV12-2 and TRBJ2-1; the table's D call, TRBD2, was not checked against the DNA. TRBV12-2 is a pseudogene segment. The length of the CDR3 is 15 residues. The CDR3: CASRPRASGYNEQFF. The CDR3 nucleotides are TGTGCAAGTCGCCCGAGGGCTAGCGGTTACAATGAGCAGTTCTTC.

V is TRBV13 and J is TRBJ2-7; TRBD2 matches at 11 bases. The length of the CDR3 is 15 residues. V shed 5 bases and J 2 bases; nucleotides not matched to a gene: 5. Germline V lookup: CDR1 PRHDT, CDR2 FYEKMQ (reference sequence). CDR3 DNA: TGTGCCAGCAGCATCACTAGCGGGGGTCCCTACGAGCAGTACTTC. Translated: CASSITSGGPYEQYF.

This clone has a count of ten or more. The V call is TRBV30, the J call TRBJ1-2; no reliable D call. Per the germline V gene, CDR1 is GTSNPN and CDR2 is SVGIG (reference sequence). The CDR3 is made up of 12 amino acids. V shed 2 bases and J shed 4 bases, with 8 bases lying between them. CDR3 sequence reads: CAWSLRFYGYTF. DNA for the CDR3: TGTGCCTGGAGTCTGCGCTTCTATGGCTACACCTTC.

The chain combines TRBV28 with TRBJ2-1; 7 bases align to TRBD2. CDR1 and CDR2 (germline): MDHEN, SYDVKM. Germline trimming cut 2 bases from V and 9 bases from J; bases unmatched to any gene: 1. The CDR3 has 12 residues. Here the CDR3 DNA reads TGTGCCAGCAGTTTAAGGGAGGGTGAGCAGTTCTTC. Protein sequence: CASSLREGEQFF.

The chain is built from TRBV5-6 and TRBJ2-1; 10 bases are a match to TRBD2. Germline CDR1 is SGHDT and CDR2 is YYEEEE. The CDR3 length is 15 residues. V lost 1 base and J lost 8; bases outside the gene matches: 6. As DNA, the CDR3 is TGTGCCAGCAGCTTGTTGGCTAGCGGGGGCCATGAGCAGTTCTTC. Encoded protein: CASSLLASGGHEQFF.

The chain carries TRBV27 and TRBJ1-5; D remains unclear. This CDR3 spans 13 amino acids. CDR1 is MNHEY and CDR2 is SMNVEV in the germline V gene (reference sequence). Deletions cut 8 bases from V and 0 bases from J, with 8 bases between. The CDR3 DNA is TGTGCCAGCGGTAGCTATAGCAATCAGCCCCAGCATTTT. This gives the protein CASGSYSNQPQHF.

The chain has TRBV7-2 and TRBJ2-5, with TRBD2 identical over 7 bases. The CDR3 loop spans 16 amino acids. V was clipped by 5 bases and J by 4 bases; unmatched bases: 13. Germline V CDR1 and CDR2: SGHTA, FQGNSA. CDR3 in amino acids: CASSLHLGGGTETQYF. CDR3 sequence (DNA): TGTGCCAGCAGCCTACATCTGGGCGGGGGAACAGAGACCCAGTACTTC.

The chain recombines TRBV4-2 with TRBJ2-1; 8 nucleotides match TRBD2. CDR3 size: 15 residues. Trimming at V came to 4 bases and at J to 4 bases, leaving 6 bases not matched to a gene. Germline V gene lookup returns CDR1 LGHNA and CDR2 YNFKEQ. The CDR3 spells CASSRGTSNYNEQFF. The DNA for the CDR3 is TGTGCCAGCAGCCGAGGGACTAGTAATTACAATGAGCAGTTCTTC.

This clone was recorded a few times. The chain recombines TRBV29-1 with TRBJ1-2, with 9 bases that match TRBD1. Germline assignment: CDR1 SQVTM and CDR2 ANQGSEA. The CDR3 is made up of 14 amino acids. The V and J ends lost 0 bases and 8 bases, in that order; junction bases with no gene match: 7. CDR3 nucleotides: TGCAGCGTTGAAGAGACAGGGGGAAGAGGAGGCTACACCTTC. It specifies CSVEETGGRGGYTF.

The chain couples TRBV30 to TRBJ1-5, with 8 bases aligning to TRBD1. Germline V gives CDR1 GTSNPN, CDR2 SVGIG (reference sequence). CDR3 length equals 15 residues. Unmatched junction bases numbered 3, after V lost 1 base and J lost 1 base. The CDR3 sequence: CAWSEQGGSNQPQHF. The CDR3 DNA reads TGTGCCTGGAGTGAACAGGGGGGGAGCAATCAGCCCCAGCATTTT.

In its sample, this clone was seen a few times. The CDR3 DNA reads as TGTGCCTGGTCAGGGGGTGACAGGGGCCCAACCTACGAGCAGTACTTC. Protein product: CAWSGGDRGPTYEQYF. The chain combines TRBV30 with TRBJ2-7; TRBD1 agrees at 8 bases. The V gene's germline CDR1 is GTSNPN and CDR2 SVGIG (reference sequence). The CDR3 is made up of 16 amino acids. The ends lost 5 bases at V and 2 bases at J; junction bases unmatched: 14.

V gene TRBV10-3 combines with J gene TRBJ2-3, with 11 bases matching TRBD1. Germline trimming cut 11 bases from V and 11 bases from J; bases unmatched to any gene: 9. The CDR3 runs 12 residues. Germline V lookup: CDR1 ENHRY, CDR2 SYGVKD. In nucleotides, the CDR3 is TGTGCCGCCGGGACAGGGGGACGCTGGCAGTATTTT. Protein: CAAGTGGRWQYF.

This chain uses TRBV14 with TRBJ2-5, with 13 bases lining up with TRBD2. The germline V gene has CDR1 SGHDN and CDR2 FVKESK. CDR3 size: 17 residues. V dropped 4 bases and J dropped 3; count of bases not matched to a gene: 8. The CDR3 sequence: CASSRFFGLAGEETQYF. In DNA form, the CDR3 reads TGTGCCAGCAGCCGGTTCTTTGGACTAGCGGGAGAAGAGACCCAGTACTTC.